The present T cell receptor (beta chain) was sequenced within a study of radiotherapy plus CTLA-4 blockade in lung cancer. In the study overall: With 25% to 40% of patients having disease control, objective responses were seen in about 19%.

Clones were read by immunoSEQ multiplex PCR, and TCRdb kept only the in-frame ones, dropping some. The sample records tens of thousands of clones, 78% being singletons. Concerning this clone: The target antigen is unknown.

General observations from the study: The authors reported that early blood T cell clone dynamics, with interferon-beta, best predicted response. Expansion in blood of tumor-derived TCR clones was seen after radiotherapy plus ipilimumab.

The CDR3 extends over 16 amino acids. The junction had 2 bases not matched to a gene; V was cut back by 0 bases and J by 1 base. CDR1 is SGHRS and CDR2 is YFSETQ in the germline V gene. This TCR derives from a human donor with non-small cell lung cancer who had a partial response to radiotherapy plus ipilimumab. Some clones in this sample may be carry-over from other donors' samples. The chain links TRBV5-1 to TRBJ2-3; 10 nucleotides align to TRBD2. The sample was peripheral blood, taken from a patient treated with radiotherapy plus ipilimumab. The DNA for the CDR3 is TGCGCCAGCAGCTTGGATGGACTAGCGGGCACAGATACGCAGTATTTT. It translates to CASSLDGLAGTDTQYF.